The T cell receptor beta chain under discussion was sequenced for a study of metastatic and nonmetastatic thyroid tumors. The J segment lost 0 bases and the V segment lost 1 base, leaving 0 bases of the junction unmatched. The CDR3 length is 17 residues. The germline gives CDR1 SGHAT, CDR2 FQDESV (reference sequence). TCRdb re-called clones via MiXCR from the PCR reads. The sample yields about 40,000 clones, about a sixth seen once. This clone appeared many times. Treatment of any kind had been given to no patient before thyroid surgery. The sequence was obtained from a female donor with papillary thyroid cancer or a benign thyroid nodule (not recorded which). Some clones in this sample may be carry-over from other donors' samples. The J gene is TRBJ2-3, the V gene TRBV11-1; 14 nucleotides line up with TRBD2. Sequenced input: tumor tissue. The DNA of the CDR3 is TGTGCCAGCAGCTTAGGACTAGCGGGAGGGAGCACAGATACGCAGTATTTT. It translates to CASSLGLAGGSTDTQYF.